Listed here are 2 T cell receptor delta chains from one sample, sequenced in a study of γδ T cells in repeated Plasmodium falciparum infection. Bulk repertoires came from Vgamma9/Vdelta2+ or Vdelta2-negative gammadelta T cells flow-sorted from PBMC. TCRdb re-processed the multiplex PCR reads using CATT. This table holds over 45,000 delta-chain clones, 1.5% to 2% found once. Specimen: gamma-delta T cells from blood. The receptors stem from a pool of human donors (malaria-infected and uninfected, not separated).

This clone was detected only a few times. The TCRdb record carries a much larger clone's protein, which differs from this DNA's translation at residue 3; a read error is the likely cause, and the protein listed here is the DNA translation. For the CDR3, the DNA is TGTGCTCATGGGGAAGCCGACCGGCCCTTCCATTGTACTGGGGGATCCGATAAACTCATCTTT. This codes for CAHGEADRPFHCTGGSDKLIF. V is TRDV1 and J is TRDJ1, with 10 bases that match TRDD3. Germline assignment: CDR1 TSWWSYY and CDR2 QGS. This CDR3 spans 21 amino acids.

About this clone itself: Only one base separates this from a far larger clonotype, so it likely reflects a read error. The V gene is TRDV1, the J gene TRDJ1, with 11 bases identical to TRDD3. TCRdb is silent on the J gene; assignment here came from matching the DNA to germline. Germline V gene data show CDR1 as TSWWSYY and CDR2 as QGS. J gave up 1 base and V 0 bases, and 10 bases lay outside the gene matches. This CDR3 contains 19 residues. The CDR3 nucleotides read TGTGCTCTTGGGGAACTTCGTCCTACATGGGGGATACGCACCGATAAACTCATCTTT. Its protein product is CALGELRPTWGIRTDKLIF.